Shown below are 23 T cell receptor beta chains from a single sample sequenced in a study of T cell changes during pregnancy in multiple sclerosis. Here immunoSEQ multiplex PCR was the method, and the copy in TCRdb shows in-frame clones only, minus some. The table records around 65,000 clones, approximately 90% of them present only once. The source was peripheral blood, collected in the third trimester of pregnancy. Receptor source: a female donor in good health, enrolled as a control in a pregnancy study.

The gene calls are TRBV11-3 and TRBJ2-7, with D possibly being TRBD2 (6 bases). The V end lost 1 base, the J end lost 3 bases, and 13 bases lay between the germline ends. The CDR3 totals 15 residues. Germline CDR1 reads SGHNT; CDR2 reads YENEEA. CDR3 DNA sequence: TGTGCCAGCAGCTTAGGGAGGGGAGATTACTACGAGCAGTACTTC. Protein sequence: CASSLGRGDYYEQYF.

This chain joins TRBV6-6 and TRBJ1-5; D not resolved. Trimming removed 4 bases at V and 3 bases at J, with 7 bases between. The germline V gene has CDR1 MNHNY and CDR2 SVGAGI (reference sequence). CDR3 size: 13 residues. The CDR3 DNA reads TGTGCCAGCAGTTCCCAGGCCAATCAGCCCCAGCATTTT. Protein product: CASSSQANQPQHF.

The rearrangement joins TRBV5-1 to TRBJ2-4; TRBD1 agrees at 7 bases. Germline CDR1 and CDR2: SGHRS and YFSETQ. This CDR3 spans 17 amino acids. J gave up 0 bases and V 4 bases, and 10 bases lay outside the gene matches. CDR3 region: CASSANRDSLAKNIQYF. The CDR3 nucleotides are TGCGCCAGCAGCGCCAACCGGGACAGCTTAGCCAAAAACATTCAGTACTTC.

The J gene is TRBJ2-2, the V gene TRBV6-5, with a weak D call TRBD2 (6 bases). V lost 9 bases to trimming and J lost 4 bases, with 18 bases between them. From germline, CDR1 is MNHEY and CDR2 SVGAGI. The CDR3 is 15 amino acids. DNA for the CDR3: TGTGCCAGTAACCAGGAGGGGCGAGGCACCGGGGAGCTGTTTTTT. It translates to CASNQEGRGTGELFF.

This clone was found once. J is TRBJ1-4 and V is TRBV7-9; 7 nucleotides match TRBD1. The V and J ends lost 6 bases and 5 bases, in that order; junction bases with no gene match: 9. CDR1 and CDR2 (germline): SEHNR, FQNEAQ (reference sequence). CDR3 length equals 15 residues. Written as DNA, the CDR3 is TGTGCCAGCAGTCGAACGGGACAGTTAAATGAAAAACTGTTTTTT. As protein: CASSRTGQLNEKLFF. Complete variable domain (other parts from reference TRBV7-9 and TRBJ1-4): DTGVSQNPRHKITKRGQNVTFRCDPISEHNRLYWYRQTLGQGPEFLTYFQNEAQLEKSRLLSDRFSAERPKGSFSTLEIQRTEQGDSAMYLCASSRTGQLNEKLFFGSGTQLSVL.

The CDR3 DNA sequence: TGTGCATCATGGACAGGGCAAGGGCCCCAGCATTTT. Its protein is CASWTGQGPQHF. The chain uses TRBV19 and TRBJ1-5, with 8 bases that match TRBD1. Germline CDR1 is LNHDA and CDR2 is SQIVND (reference sequence). The CDR3 loop spans 12 amino acids.

The rearrangement uses TRBV19 and TRBJ2-7, with D unresolved. The V end was cut by 4 bases, the J end by 2 bases, with 9 bases between. This CDR3 is built from 13 residues. CDR1 and CDR2 (germline): LNHDA, SQIVND (reference sequence). CDR3 in amino acids: CASSKSPPYEQYF. The DNA for the CDR3 is TGTGCCAGTAGTAAGAGTCCTCCCTACGAGCAGTACTTC.

This chain joins TRBV5-1 and TRBJ2-2, with 10 positions matching TRBD2. V dropped 4 bases and J dropped 4; count of bases not matched to a gene: 4. Germline lookup yields CDR1 SGHRS and CDR2 YFSETQ. CDR3 length equals 15 residues. The CDR3 DNA is TGCGCCAGCAGCCCTTTAGCGGGAGGCACCGGGGAGCTGTTTTTT. This codes for CASSPLAGGTGELFF.

Details on this clone: A junction end diverges from the germline sequence, so it may reflect a read error. The gene calls are TRBV7-7 and TRBJ2-5; possibly TRBD2 for D (5 bases). This CDR3 spans 13 amino acids. Germline V gene data show CDR1 as SSHAT and CDR2 as FNYEAQ (reference sequence). Here the CDR3 reads CASSFERGETQYF. The CDR3 DNA follows: TGTGCTAGCAGCTTTGAACGGGGAGAGACCCAGTACTTC.

V gene TRBV5-6 combines with J gene TRBJ1-6; unclear D gene. This CDR3 is built from 15 residues. Trimming shortened V by 1 base and J by 3 bases, and 8 bases separated the two germline ends. Germline loops: CDR1 SGHDT, CDR2 YYEEEE. DNA of the CDR3: TGTGCCAGCAGCTTGTCAGTCGACTATAATTCACCCCTCCACTTT. This gives the protein CASSLSVDYNSPLHF.

The rearrangement joins TRBV2 to TRBJ1-1; D is perhaps TRBD1 (5 bases). CDR1 SNHLY and CDR2 FYNNEI come from the germline V gene. The ends were cut back, 4 bases at V and 0 bases at J, with 12 bases in the middle. CDR3 length: 15 amino acids. CDR3 sequence (DNA): TGTGCCAGCAGTGTTTTGGCAGGGATGAACACTGAAGCTTTCTTT. This translates into CASSVLAGMNTEAFF.

The chain recombines TRBV7-8 with TRBJ1-1; tentatively, D is TRBD1 (6 bases). From germline, CDR1 is SGHVS and CDR2 FQNEAQ. The CDR3 has 17 residues. With 0 bases removed from V and 5 bases from J, the gap between germline ends came to 19 bases. The CDR3 region has the DNA TGTGCCAGCAGCTTAGCGCCTGGCAGGGGCCCGAGGACTGAAGCTTTCTTT. Its protein is CASSLAPGRGPRTEAFF.

The chain links TRBV6-5 to TRBJ1-4, with 10 bases lining up with TRBD1. Germline CDR1 and CDR2: MNHEY and SVGAGI. This CDR3 contains 14 residues. V shed 2 bases, J shed 11 bases, and the junction held 5 bases outside the gene matches. CDR3 DNA sequence: TGTGCCAGCAGTTACGACGGGACAGGGGAGAAACTGTTTTTT. Residues: CASSYDGTGEKLFF.

To note about this clone: One junction end does not reproduce the germline sequence, and a read error may be involved. J is TRBJ2-1 and V is TRBV19, with D perhaps TRBD1 (6 bases). This CDR3 is built from 12 residues. From germline, CDR1 is LNHDA and CDR2 SQIVND (reference sequence). The CDR3 sequence: CASSTPGAPVLF. The CDR3 coding sequence is TGTGCCAGTAGTACCCCAGGGGCCCCTGTGCTCTTC.

CDR3 sequence reads: CASTERDRGAYEQYF. In DNA form, the CDR3 reads TGCGCCAGCACCGAAAGGGACAGGGGGGCTTACGAGCAGTACTTC. The rearrangement links TRBV5-1 to TRBJ2-7, with 11 bases aligning to TRBD1. The CDR3 totals 15 residues. Germline V gives CDR1 SGHRS, CDR2 YFSETQ. V shed 6 bases and J 4 bases; nucleotides not matched to a gene: 9. The full variable domain, in which reference TRBV5-1 and TRBJ2-7 provide the parts outside the CDR3, is KAGVTQTPRYLIKTRGQQVTLSCSPISGHRSVSWYQQTPGQGLQFLFEYFSETQRNKGNFPGRFSGRQFSNSRSEMNVSTLELGDSALYLCASTERDRGAYEQYFGPGTRLTVT.

The CDR3 sequence: CASSQHSNQPQHF. The CDR3 bases are TGTGCCAGCAGCCAACATAGCAATCAGCCCCAGCATTTT. This chain connects TRBV2 to TRBJ1-5; D is unresolved. Germline loops: CDR1 SNHLY, CDR2 FYNNEI. There are 13 residues in the CDR3. Trimming left V 6 bases short and J 0 bases short, with 6 bases between.

This chain connects TRBV4-2 to TRBJ1-6; D not resolved. Germline V gives CDR1 LGHNA, CDR2 YNFKEQ. Trimming removed 4 bases from V and 5 bases from J, with 9 bases in between. The CDR3 is 14 amino acids. The CDR3 region is CASSRAVDNSPLHF. CDR3 nucleotides: TGTGCCAGCAGCCGTGCGGTGGATAATTCACCCCTCCACTTT.

The genes are TRBV9 and TRBJ2-1; D may be TRBD2 (6 bases). Trimming left V 0 bases short and J 3 bases short, with 13 bases between. Germline V gene sequence: CDR1 SGDLS, CDR2 YYNGEE. This CDR3 is built from 16 residues. CDR3 in amino acids: CASSVDYSGNYNEQFF. Here the CDR3 DNA reads TGTGCCAGCAGCGTAGATTATAGCGGAAACTACAATGAGCAGTTCTTC.

The chain combines TRBV7-2 with TRBJ2-1, with 7 bases identical to TRBD2. The length of the CDR3 is 19 residues. CDR1 is SGHTA, CDR2 FQGNSA, per germline. Trimming took 2 bases from V and 0 from J; bases not matched to a gene: 13. The CDR3 bases are TGTGCCAGCAGCTTACGGTTCGATCCGGGGGGTGGCTCCTACAATGAGCAGTTCTTC. This sequence encodes CASSLRFDPGGGSYNEQFF.

The rearrangement uses TRBV28 and TRBJ1-4; 8 bases are a match to TRBD1. Germline CDR1 is MDHEN and CDR2 is SYDVKM. The CDR3 extends over 17 amino acids. V gave up 4 bases and J gave up 5 bases; unmatched junction bases: 12. CDR3 sequence reads: CASSSPGGERGNEKLFF. The CDR3 nucleotides read TGTGCCAGCAGTTCGCCAGGGGGCGAACGGGGGAATGAAAAACTGTTTTTT.

This clone was counted a single time. This sequence joins TRBV18 and TRBJ2-1; 9 bases match TRBD1. The J segment lost 6 bases and the V segment lost 4 bases, leaving 7 bases of the junction unmatched. The germline V gene has CDR1 KGHSH and CDR2 LQKENI. The CDR3 covers 15 residues. CDR3 nucleotide sequence: TGTGCCAGCTCACACAGACAGGGGGTGTCCAATGAGCAGTTCTTC. Translated: CASSHRQGVSNEQFF.

This chain joins TRBV27 and TRBJ2-7; a weak D match, TRBD2 (5 bases). The CDR3 runs to 14 residues. The V gene's germline CDR1 is MNHEY and CDR2 SMNVEV (reference sequence). V was trimmed by 3 bases and J by 10 bases, leaving 19 bases between them. Here the CDR3 DNA reads TGTGCCAGCAGTTTGGCCCGGGGAACCTACGGACAGTACTTC. Amino acids: CASSLARGTYGQYF.

The chain recombines TRBV28 with TRBJ1-1; D unresolved. The germline gives CDR1 MDHEN, CDR2 SYDVKM. V was shortened by 6 bases and J by 6 bases, with 8 bases between the two germline ends. This CDR3 has 11 amino acids. CDR3 nucleotides: TGTGCCAGCAGCAACCGGGCTGAAGCTTTCTTT. Translating gives CASSNRAEAFF. The full variable domain, its missing parts supplied by reference TRBV28 and TRBJ1-1, is DVKVTQSSRYLVKRTGEKVFLECVQDMDHENMFWYRQDPGLGLRLIYFSYDVKMKEKGDIPEGYSVSREKKERFSLILESASTNQTSMYLCASSNRAEAFFGQGTRLTVV.